This TCR beta chain comes out of a study of blood T cell repertoires in COVID-19. Profiled with immunoSEQ multiplex PCR; TCRdb holds only in-frame clones, not every one. Of a few hundred thousand clones listed, approximately 81% are singletons. In terms of age and location, participants ranged from about 18 to 89 years and lived in under 30 US areas. Participants were placed into cohorts based on the clinical history they reported. Two negative PCRs, clearance, or symptom resolution had been documented for recovered Cohort 3 donors. The sequenced sample consisted of PBMCs or T cells enriched from blood (not recorded which). The receptor was derived from a middle-aged man who had recovered from COVID-19.

CDR3 sequence: CASSLSGGGNYGYTF. In DNA, the CDR3 is TGTGCCAGCAGCTTATCGGGAGGGGGCAACTATGGCTACACCTTC. V is TRBV7-9 and J is TRBJ1-2; 7 bases map to TRBD1. Per the germline V gene, CDR1 is SEHNR and CDR2 is FQNEAQ (reference sequence). CDR3 length: 15 amino acids. V lost 2 bases and J lost 2; bases outside the gene matches: 5.